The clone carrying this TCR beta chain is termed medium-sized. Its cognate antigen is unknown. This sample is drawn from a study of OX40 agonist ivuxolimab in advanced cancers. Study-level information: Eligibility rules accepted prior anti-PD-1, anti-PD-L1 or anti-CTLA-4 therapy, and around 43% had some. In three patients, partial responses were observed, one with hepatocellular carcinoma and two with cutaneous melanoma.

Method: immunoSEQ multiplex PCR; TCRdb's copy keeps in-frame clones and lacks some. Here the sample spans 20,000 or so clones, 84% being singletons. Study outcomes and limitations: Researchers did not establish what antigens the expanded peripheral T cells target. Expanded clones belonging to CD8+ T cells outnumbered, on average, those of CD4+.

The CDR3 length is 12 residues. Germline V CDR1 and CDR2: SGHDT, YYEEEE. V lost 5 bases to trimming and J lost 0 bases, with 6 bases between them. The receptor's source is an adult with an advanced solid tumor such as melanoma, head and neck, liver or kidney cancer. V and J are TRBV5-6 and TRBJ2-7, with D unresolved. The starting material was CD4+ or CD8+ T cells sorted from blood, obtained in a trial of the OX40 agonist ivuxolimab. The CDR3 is CASSHSSYEQYF. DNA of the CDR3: TGTGCCAGCAGTCATAGCTCCTACGAGCAGTACTTC.